A selection of T cell receptor beta chains follows, all from one sample in a study of blood T cells in healthy people across ages. MiXCR was run by TCRdb on the 5' RACE reads, yielding one entry per CDR3 protein. This sample carries around 1,600,000 distinct CDR3 sequences, roughly 43% of them seen once, and the ten largest clones take more than 4%. The sample comprised blood. The receptor set was obtained from a woman aged 18-35 years in good health. Each CDR3 is given with its conserved first and last residue. A D gene is named only where the DNA matches it firmly. The size of a clone is reported for some rows only, either as once, few or many, or as a class for expanded clones.

v_call	clone_size	j_call	d_call	cdr3_nt	cdr3_aa
TRBV6-2/TRBV6-3	.	TRBJ2-7	TRBD2	TGTGCCAGCAGTCCGATTCGAAGGGGACTAGCCTACGAGCAGTACTTC	CASSPIRRGLAYEQYF
TRBV7-3	few	TRBJ2-1	.	TGTGCCAGCAGCTTAGGCCGGAGGGGTGGTGAGCAGTTCTTC	CASSLGRRGGEQFF
TRBV25-1	.	TRBJ2-2	.	TGTGCCAGCAGTGCGCCTATTACTAGCCATCGGGAGCTGTTTTTT	CASSAPITSHRELFF
TRBV3-1	.	TRBJ2-1	.	TGTGCCTGCAGCCCCCTCTCCTACAATGAGCAGTTCTTC	CACSPLSYNEQFF
TRBV12-3/TRBV12-4	.	TRBJ2-3	.	TGTGCCAGCAGCCCGGTCCCAGATACGCAGTATTTT	CASSPVPDTQYF
TRBV20-1	few	TRBJ1-1	.	TGCAGTGCTCGTAGACAAGCAGCGGACACTGAAGCTTTCTTT	CSARRQAADTEAFF
TRBV6-2/TRBV6-3	few	TRBJ1-2	.	TGTGCCAGCAGTTACGGGACGGTGGAAGATGGCTACACCTTC	CASSYGTVEDGYTF
TRBV4-3	few	TRBJ2-3	TRBD2	TGCGCCAGCAGCCGGAAGAACCCTTCGACTAGCGGGGGGCAAGATACGCAGTATTTT	CASSRKNPSTSGGQDTQYF
TRBV20-1	.	TRBJ2-5	TRBD2	TGCAGTGCGGATACGGGGGGGCCATCAGAGACCCAGTACTTC	CSADTGGPSETQYF
TRBV2	few	TRBJ1-5	.	TGTGCCAGCAGGGAGGGGAGACAGCCCCAGCATTTT	CASREGRQPQHF
TRBV28	.	TRBJ2-3	TRBD1	TGTGCCAGCATGCAAAAAGGGGGCGCAGATACGCAGTATTTT	CASMQKGGADTQYF
TRBV12-3/TRBV12-4	.	TRBJ1-5	.	TGTGCCAGCAGTTCTGAGTACAATCAGCCCCAGCATTTT	CASSSEYNQPQHF
TRBV12-3/TRBV12-4	.	TRBJ1-5	.	TGTGCCAGCAGTCGGGACGGGGGGAATCAGCCCCAGCATTTT	CASSRDGGNQPQHF
TRBV5-1	.	TRBJ2-3	.	TGCGCCAGCAGTGGAGCGGGACAAGATACGCAGTATTTT	CASSGAGQDTQYF
TRBV24-1	.	TRBJ1-2	.	TGTGCCACCAGTGATTGTGATCAAAACTATGGCTACACCTTC	CATSDCDQNYGYTF
TRBV4-2	few	TRBJ2-7	TRBD1	TGTGCCAGCAGCCAAGAAGGGACAGGGGGCATCTACGAGCAGTACTTC	CASSQEGTGGIYEQYF
TRBV9	few	TRBJ2-1	TRBD2	TGTGCCAGCAGCCCTAGCGGGAGAGACAATGAGCAGTTCTTC	CASSPSGRDNEQFF
TRBV29-1	.	TRBJ2-5	TRBD1	TGCAGCGTTTACTCGACAGGGACCCAAGAGACCCAGTACTTC	CSVYSTGTQETQYF
TRBV29-1	many	TRBJ1-2	.	TGCAGCGTTGGCCGGGACACCGCTAACTATGGCTACACCTTC	CSVGRDTANYGYTF
TRBV27	.	TRBJ2-3	.	TGTGCCAGCAGTTTGTTTTCGACGGATACGAGAGGAGATACGCAGTATTTT	CASSLFSTDTRGDTQYF
TRBV6-1	few	TRBJ2-7	.	TGTGCCAGCAGTGACGGCCGCTCCTACGAGCAGTACTTC	CASSDGRSYEQYF
TRBV18	once	TRBJ2-1	.	TGTGCCAGCTCACCACGGGGCCCGGTGAATGAGCAGTTCTTC	CASSPRGPVNEQFF
TRBV30	.	TRBJ2-7	.	TGTGCCTGGAAGGACAGCCGTCGCTCCTACGAGCAGTACTTC	CAWKDSRRSYEQYF
TRBV29-1	.	TRBJ2-1	TRBD2	TGCAGCGTTGAAAACCTAGCGGGAGGGGTCTCCTACAATGAGCAGTTCTTC	CSVENLAGGVSYNEQFF
TRBV4-1	few	TRBJ1-2	TRBD1	TGCGCCAGCAGCCAAGATCCCCGGGACAGGTTGTCTTCCTATGGCTACACCTTC	CASSQDPRDRLSSYGYTF
TRBV7-9	.	TRBJ2-7	.	TGTGCCAGCAGCACCCTGGAAGACGAGCAGTACTTC	CASSTLEDEQYF
TRBV30	.	TRBJ1-2	TRBD1	TGTGCCTGGAGCGACAGGGATGTTAACTATGGCTACACCTTC	CAWSDRDVNYGYTF
TRBV28	few	TRBJ2-3	.	TGTGCCAGCAGACCTCCCGCGGACTACCCCACAGATACGCAGTATTTT	CASRPPADYPTDTQYF
TRBV7-9	few	TRBJ1-2	.	TGTGCCAGCAGCCAGAGAGCCGATAACTATGGCTACACCTTC	CASSQRADNYGYTF
TRBV27	.	TRBJ1-4	.	TGTGCCAGCAGTTTATCCATTAATGAAAAACTGTTTTTT	CASSLSINEKLFF
TRBV9	.	TRBJ2-1	TRBD2	TGTGCCAGCAGCTCTCTGGCGGGGGGCCCAGATGAGCAGTTCTTC	CASSSLAGGPDEQFF
TRBV29-1	many	TRBJ1-2	.	TGCAGCGCTCTGACGGTCACTGGCTACACCTTC	CSALTVTGYTF
TRBV12-5	.	TRBJ1-5	.	TGTGCTAGTGGCGGTAATCAGCCCCAGCATTTT	CASGGNQPQHF
TRBV7-2	few	TRBJ2-7	.	TGTGCCAGCAGCTTAGGGAACAGGCTGACCTCCTACGAGCAGTACTTC	CASSLGNRLTSYEQYF
TRBV6-1	.	TRBJ1-6	.	TGTGCCAGCAGCCTCGAGGCGTCAAATTCACCCCTCCACTTT	CASSLEASNSPLHF
TRBV18	.	TRBJ1-1	.	TGTGCCAGCTCACCACCGTCCCAGGGTAGGACTGAAGCTTTCTTT	CASSPPSQGRTEAFF
TRBV14	.	TRBJ1-2	TRBD1	TGTGCCAGCAGCCAAACGTGGACAGGGGGCATGAGATATGGCTACACCTTC	CASSQTWTGGMRYGYTF
TRBV4-1	.	TRBJ2-2	TRBD1	TGCGCCAGCAGCCACCCCGGGACAGGGATCGCCGGGGAGCTGTTTTTT	CASSHPGTGIAGELFF
TRBV6-6	.	TRBJ1-2	TRBD1	TGTGCCAGCAGTTACTCCGCGGGACAGCTTAACTATGGCTACACCTTC	CASSYSAGQLNYGYTF
TRBV7-2	.	TRBJ1-1	.	TGTGCCAGCAGCTGGGCAGACAGGGCTTTCTTT	CASSWADRAFF
TRBV4-3	.	TRBJ2-5	.	TGCGCCGGCAGCCAAGATTTGAGGGAGACCCAGTACTTC	CAGSQDLRETQYF
TRBV2	.	TRBJ2-5	.	TGTGCCAGCAGTGTGCTAGCCGTCCAAGAGGCCCAGTACTTC	CASSVLAVQEAQYF